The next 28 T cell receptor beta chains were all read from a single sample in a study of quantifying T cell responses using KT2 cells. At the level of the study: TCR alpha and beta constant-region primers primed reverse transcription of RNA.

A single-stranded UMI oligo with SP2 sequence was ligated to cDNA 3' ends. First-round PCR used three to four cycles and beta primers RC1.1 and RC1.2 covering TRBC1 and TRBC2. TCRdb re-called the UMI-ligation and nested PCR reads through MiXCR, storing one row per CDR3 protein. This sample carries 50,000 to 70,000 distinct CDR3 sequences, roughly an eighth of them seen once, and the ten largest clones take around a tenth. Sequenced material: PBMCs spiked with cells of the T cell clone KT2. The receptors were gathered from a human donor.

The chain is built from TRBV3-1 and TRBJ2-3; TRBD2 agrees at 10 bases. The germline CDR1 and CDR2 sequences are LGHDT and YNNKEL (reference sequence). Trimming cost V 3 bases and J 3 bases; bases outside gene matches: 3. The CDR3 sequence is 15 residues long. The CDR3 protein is CASSQGTSVTDTQYF. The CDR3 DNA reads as TGTGCCAGCAGCCAGGGGACTAGCGTTACAGATACGCAGTATTTT.

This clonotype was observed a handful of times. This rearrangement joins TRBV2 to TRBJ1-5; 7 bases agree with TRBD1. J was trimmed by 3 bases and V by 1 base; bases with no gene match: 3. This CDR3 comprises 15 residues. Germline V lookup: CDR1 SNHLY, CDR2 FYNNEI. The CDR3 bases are TGTGCCAGCAGTGAAGAAGGACAGGTCAATCAGCCCCAGCATTTT. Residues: CASSEEGQVNQPQHF.

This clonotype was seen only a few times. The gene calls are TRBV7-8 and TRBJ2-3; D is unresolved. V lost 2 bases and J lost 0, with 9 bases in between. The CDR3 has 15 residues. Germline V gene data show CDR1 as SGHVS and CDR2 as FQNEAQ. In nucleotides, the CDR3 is TGTGCCAGCAGCTTATTTGACTCTAGCACAGATACGCAGTATTTT. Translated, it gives CASSLFDSSTDTQYF.

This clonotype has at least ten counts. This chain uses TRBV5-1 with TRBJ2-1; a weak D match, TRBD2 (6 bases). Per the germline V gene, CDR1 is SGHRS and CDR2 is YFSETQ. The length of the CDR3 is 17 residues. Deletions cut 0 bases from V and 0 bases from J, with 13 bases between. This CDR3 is CASSLALARRSYNEQFF. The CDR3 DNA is TGCGCCAGCAGCTTGGCCCTAGCGCGTCGCTCCTACAATGAGCAGTTCTTC.

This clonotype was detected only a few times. CDR3 amino acids: CASSERTVFSGANVLTF. For the CDR3, the DNA is TGTGCCAGCAGTGAGAGGACAGTTTTCTCTGGGGCCAACGTCCTGACTTTC. The chain recombines TRBV2 with TRBJ2-6; D is perhaps TRBD1 (6 bases). This CDR3 contains 17 residues. Germline-derived CDR1 and CDR2 are SNHLY and FYNNEI. Trimming removed 3 bases from V and 0 bases from J, with 12 bases in between.

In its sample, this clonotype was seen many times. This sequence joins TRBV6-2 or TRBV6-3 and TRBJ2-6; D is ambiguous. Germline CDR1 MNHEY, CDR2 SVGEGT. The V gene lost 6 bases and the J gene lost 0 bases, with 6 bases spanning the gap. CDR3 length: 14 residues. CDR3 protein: CASRPSSGANVLTF. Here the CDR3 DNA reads TGTGCCAGCAGGCCCAGCTCTGGGGCCAACGTCCTGACTTTC.

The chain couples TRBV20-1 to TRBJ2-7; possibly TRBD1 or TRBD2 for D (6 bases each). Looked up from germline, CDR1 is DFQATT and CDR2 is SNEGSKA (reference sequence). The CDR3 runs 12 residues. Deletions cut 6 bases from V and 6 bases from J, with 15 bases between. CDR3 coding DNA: TGCAGTGCCGCGAAGGGGGGCAGCGAGCAGTACTTC. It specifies CSAAKGGSEQYF.

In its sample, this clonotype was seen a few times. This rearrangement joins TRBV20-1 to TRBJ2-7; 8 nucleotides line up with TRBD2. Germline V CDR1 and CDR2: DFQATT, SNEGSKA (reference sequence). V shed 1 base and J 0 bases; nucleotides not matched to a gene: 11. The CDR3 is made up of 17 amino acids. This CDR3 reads CSARVVSGNPSSYEQYF. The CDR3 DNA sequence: TGCAGTGCTAGAGTGGTTAGCGGGAACCCCAGCTCCTACGAGCAGTACTTC.

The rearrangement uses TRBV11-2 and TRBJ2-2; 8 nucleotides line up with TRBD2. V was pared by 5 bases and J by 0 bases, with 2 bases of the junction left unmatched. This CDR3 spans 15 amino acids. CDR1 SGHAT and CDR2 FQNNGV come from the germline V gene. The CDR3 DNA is TGTGCCAGCAGCCGGACTAGCCCGAACACCGGGGAGCTGTTTTTT. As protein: CASSRTSPNTGELFF.

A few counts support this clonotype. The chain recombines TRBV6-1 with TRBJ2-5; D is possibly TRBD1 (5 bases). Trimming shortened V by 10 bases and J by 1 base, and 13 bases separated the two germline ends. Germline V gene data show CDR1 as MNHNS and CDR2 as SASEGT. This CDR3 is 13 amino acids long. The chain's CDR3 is CAIQKTAQETQYF. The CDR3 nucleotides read TGTGCCATCCAGAAGACAGCCCAAGAGACCCAGTACTTC.

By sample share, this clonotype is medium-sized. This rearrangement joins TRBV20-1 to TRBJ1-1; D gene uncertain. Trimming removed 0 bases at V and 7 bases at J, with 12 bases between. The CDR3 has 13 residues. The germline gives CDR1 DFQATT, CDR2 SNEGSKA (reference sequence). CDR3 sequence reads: CSARDKPWSEAFF. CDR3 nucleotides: TGCAGTGCTAGAGATAAGCCTTGGAGTGAAGCTTTCTTT.

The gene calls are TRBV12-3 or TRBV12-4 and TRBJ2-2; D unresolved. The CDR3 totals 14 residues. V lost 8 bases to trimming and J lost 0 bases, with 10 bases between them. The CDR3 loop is CASALGTNTGELFF. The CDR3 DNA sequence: TGTGCCAGCGCTCTGGGAACGAACACCGGGGAGCTGTTTTTT.

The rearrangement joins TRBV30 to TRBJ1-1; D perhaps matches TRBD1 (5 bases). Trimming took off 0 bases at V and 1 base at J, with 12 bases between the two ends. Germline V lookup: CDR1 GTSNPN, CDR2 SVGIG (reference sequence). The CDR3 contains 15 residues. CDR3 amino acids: CAWSVPGERNTEAFF. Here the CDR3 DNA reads TGTGCCTGGAGTGTACCGGGGGAAAGGAACACTGAAGCTTTCTTT. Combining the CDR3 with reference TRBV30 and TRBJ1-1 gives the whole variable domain SQTIHQWPATLVQPVGSPLSLECTVEGTSNPNLYWYRQAAGRGLQLLFYSVGIGQISSEVPQNLSASRPQDRQFILSSKKLLLSDSGFYLCAWSVPGERNTEAFFGQGTRLTVV.

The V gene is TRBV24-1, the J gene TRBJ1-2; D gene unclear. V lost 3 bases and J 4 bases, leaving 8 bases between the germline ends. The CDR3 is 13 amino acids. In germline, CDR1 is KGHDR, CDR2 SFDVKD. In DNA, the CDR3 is TGTGCCACCAGTGATAGTGACATCTATGGCTACACCTTC. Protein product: CATSDSDIYGYTF.

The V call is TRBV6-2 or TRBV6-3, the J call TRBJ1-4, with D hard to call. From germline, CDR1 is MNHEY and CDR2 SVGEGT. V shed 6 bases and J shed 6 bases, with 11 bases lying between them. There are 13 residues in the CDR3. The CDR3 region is CASSRSEDEKLFF. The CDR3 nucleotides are TGTGCCAGCAGCCGGTCGGAGGATGAAAAACTGTTTTTT.

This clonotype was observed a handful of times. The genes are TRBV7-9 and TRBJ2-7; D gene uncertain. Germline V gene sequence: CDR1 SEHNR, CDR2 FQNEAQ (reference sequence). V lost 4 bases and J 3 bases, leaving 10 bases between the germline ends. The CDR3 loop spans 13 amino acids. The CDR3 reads CASSSPGNYEQYF. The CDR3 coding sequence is TGTGCCAGCAGCTCCCCGGGTAACTACGAGCAGTACTTC.

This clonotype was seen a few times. CDR3 sequence (DNA): TGCAGCGTTGAAGAGGGCAGGGGAGAGACCCAGTACTTC. As protein: CSVEEGRGETQYF. This chain links TRBV29-1 with TRBJ2-5; a possible D gene is TRBD1 (6 bases). CDR1 is SQVTM and CDR2 is ANQGSEA in the germline V gene. Trimming removed 0 bases from V and 4 bases from J, with 9 bases in between. The CDR3 length is 13 residues.

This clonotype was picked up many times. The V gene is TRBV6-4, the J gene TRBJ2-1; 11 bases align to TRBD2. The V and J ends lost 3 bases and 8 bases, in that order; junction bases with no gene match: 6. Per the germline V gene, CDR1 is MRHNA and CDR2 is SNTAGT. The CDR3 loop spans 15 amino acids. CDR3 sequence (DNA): TGTGCCAGCAGTGAACTAGCGGGGGATAGGGATGAGCAGTTCTTC. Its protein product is CASSELAGDRDEQFF.

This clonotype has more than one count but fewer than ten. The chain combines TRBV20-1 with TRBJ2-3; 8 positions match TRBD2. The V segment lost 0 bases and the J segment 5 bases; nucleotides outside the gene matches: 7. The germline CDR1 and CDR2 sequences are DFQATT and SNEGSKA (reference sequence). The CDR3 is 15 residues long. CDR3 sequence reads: CSARDRAGVEDTQYF. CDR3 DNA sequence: TGCAGTGCTAGAGATAGAGCGGGAGTGGAAGATACGCAGTATTTT.

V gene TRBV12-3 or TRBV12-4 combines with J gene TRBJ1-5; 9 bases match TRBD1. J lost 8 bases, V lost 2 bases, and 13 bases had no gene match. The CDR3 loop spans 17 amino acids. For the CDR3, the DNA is TGTGCCAGCAGTTTAATAGTAGGGACAGGGACGATAAAGCCCCAGCATTTT. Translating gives CASSLIVGTGTIKPQHF.

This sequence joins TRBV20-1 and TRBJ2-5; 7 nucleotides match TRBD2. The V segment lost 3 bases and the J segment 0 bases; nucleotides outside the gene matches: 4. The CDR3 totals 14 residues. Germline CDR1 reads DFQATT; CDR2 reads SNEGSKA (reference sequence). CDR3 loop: CSARAGENQETQYF. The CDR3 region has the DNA TGCAGTGCTAGGGCGGGGGAGAACCAAGAGACCCAGTACTTC.

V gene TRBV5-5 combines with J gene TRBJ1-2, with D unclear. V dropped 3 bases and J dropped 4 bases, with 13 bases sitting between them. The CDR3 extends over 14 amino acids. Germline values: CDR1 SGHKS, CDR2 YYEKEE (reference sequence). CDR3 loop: CASSSGIDSYGYTF. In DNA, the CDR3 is TGTGCCAGCAGCTCTGGAATAGATTCCTATGGCTACACCTTC.

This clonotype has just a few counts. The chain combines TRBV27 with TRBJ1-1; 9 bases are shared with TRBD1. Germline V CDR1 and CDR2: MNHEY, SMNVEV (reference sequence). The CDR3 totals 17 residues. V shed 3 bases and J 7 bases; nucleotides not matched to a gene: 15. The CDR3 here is CASSFPPGQGGPVEAFF. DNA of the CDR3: TGTGCCAGCAGTTTTCCCCCGGGACAGGGAGGTCCGGTTGAAGCTTTCTTT.

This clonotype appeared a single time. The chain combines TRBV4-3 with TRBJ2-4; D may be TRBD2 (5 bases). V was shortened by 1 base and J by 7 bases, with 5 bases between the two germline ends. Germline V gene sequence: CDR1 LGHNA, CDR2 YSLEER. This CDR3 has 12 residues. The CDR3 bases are TGCGCCAGCAGCCAAGCGGGGAACATTCAGTACTTC. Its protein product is CASSQAGNIQYF.

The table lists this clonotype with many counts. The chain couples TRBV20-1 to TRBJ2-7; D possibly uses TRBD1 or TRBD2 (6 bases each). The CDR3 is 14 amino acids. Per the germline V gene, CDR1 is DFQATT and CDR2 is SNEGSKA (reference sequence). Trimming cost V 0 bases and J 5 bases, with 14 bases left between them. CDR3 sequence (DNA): TGCAGTGCTAGAGAAGGGGGGCTGATCAACGAGCAGTACTTC. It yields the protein CSAREGGLINEQYF.

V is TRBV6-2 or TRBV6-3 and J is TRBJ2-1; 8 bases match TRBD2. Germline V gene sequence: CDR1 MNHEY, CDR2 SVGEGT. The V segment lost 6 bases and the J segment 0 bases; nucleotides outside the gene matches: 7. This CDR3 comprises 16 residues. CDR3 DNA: TGTGCCAGCAGGGAACGCGGGACTAGCTCCTACAATGAGCAGTTCTTC. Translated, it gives CASRERGTSSYNEQFF.

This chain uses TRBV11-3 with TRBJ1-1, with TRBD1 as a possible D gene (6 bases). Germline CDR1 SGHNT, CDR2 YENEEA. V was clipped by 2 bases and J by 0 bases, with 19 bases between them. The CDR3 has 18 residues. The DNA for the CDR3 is TGTGCCAGCAGCTTATCGGTCTGGGGGGCGAAGGTGAACACTGAAGCTTTCTTT. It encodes CASSLSVWGAKVNTEAFF.

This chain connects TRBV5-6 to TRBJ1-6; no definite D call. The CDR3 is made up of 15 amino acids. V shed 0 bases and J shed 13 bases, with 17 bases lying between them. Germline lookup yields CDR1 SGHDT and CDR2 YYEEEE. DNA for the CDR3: TGTGCCAGCAGCTTGGGTGCACAGATCCACTACCCCCTCCACTTT. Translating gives CASSLGAQIHYPLHF. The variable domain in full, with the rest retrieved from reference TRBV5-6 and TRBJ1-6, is DAGVTQSPTHLIKTRGQQVTLRCSPKSGHDTVSWYQQALGQGPQFIFQYYEEEERQRGNFPDRFSGHQFPNYSSELNVNALLLGDSALYLCASSLGAQIHYPLHFGNGTRLTVT.